This T cell receptor beta chain appears in the sequencing data of a study of identical twins. The CDR3 runs to 15 residues. With 2 bases removed from V and 0 bases from J, the gap between germline ends came to 10 bases. Germline loops: CDR1 MNHEY, CDR2 SVGAGI. TCRdb used MiXCR to reprocess the 5' RACE reads, holding one entry per CDR3 protein. The repertoire holds some 570,000 distinct CDR3 sequences, with approximately 20% as singletons. The same sample was also used in a study of yellow fever vaccine responses in identical twins.

Specimen: CD4+ T cells sorted from blood. The source is a woman in her late teens or twenties in good health. The rearrangement joins TRBV6-5 to TRBJ2-5, with a possible D match to TRBD1 (6 bases). In nucleotides, the CDR3 is TGTGCCAGCAGTTACCTCGGACAGAACCAAGAGACCCAGTACTTC. It encodes CASSYLGQNQETQYF.